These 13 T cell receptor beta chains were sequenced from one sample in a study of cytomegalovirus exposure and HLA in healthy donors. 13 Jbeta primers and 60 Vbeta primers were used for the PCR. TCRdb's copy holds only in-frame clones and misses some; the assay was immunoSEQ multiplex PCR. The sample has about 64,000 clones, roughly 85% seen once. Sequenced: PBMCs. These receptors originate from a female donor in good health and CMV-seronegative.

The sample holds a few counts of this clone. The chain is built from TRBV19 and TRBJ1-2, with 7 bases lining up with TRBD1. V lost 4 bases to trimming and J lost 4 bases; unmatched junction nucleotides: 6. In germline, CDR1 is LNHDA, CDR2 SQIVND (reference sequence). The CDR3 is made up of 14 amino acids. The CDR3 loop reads CASSNFDRAYGYTF. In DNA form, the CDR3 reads TGTGCCAGTAGTAACTTCGACAGGGCCTATGGCTACACCTTC.

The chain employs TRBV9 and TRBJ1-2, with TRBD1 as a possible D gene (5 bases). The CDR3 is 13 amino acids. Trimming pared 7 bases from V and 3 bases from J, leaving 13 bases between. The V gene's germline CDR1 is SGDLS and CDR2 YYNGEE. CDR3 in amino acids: CASDSQPDYGYTF. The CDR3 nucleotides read TGTGCCAGCGACAGCCAACCTGACTATGGCTACACCTTC. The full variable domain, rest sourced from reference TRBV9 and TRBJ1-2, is DSGVTQTPKHLITATGQRVTLRCSPRSGDLSVYWYQQSLDQGLQFLIQYYNGEERAKGNILERFSAQQFPDLHSELNLSSLELGDSALYFCASDSQPDYGYTFGSGTRLTVV.

Written as DNA, the CDR3 is TGTGCCAGCAGCCGACAAACTGGGGCCAACGTCCTGACTTTC. Residues: CASSRQTGANVLTF. V gene TRBV7-2 combines with J gene TRBJ2-6, with D unclear. The CDR3 runs to 14 residues. Germline CDR1 is SGHTA and CDR2 is FQGNSA. V was cut by 5 bases and J by 2 bases, with 7 bases left in between.

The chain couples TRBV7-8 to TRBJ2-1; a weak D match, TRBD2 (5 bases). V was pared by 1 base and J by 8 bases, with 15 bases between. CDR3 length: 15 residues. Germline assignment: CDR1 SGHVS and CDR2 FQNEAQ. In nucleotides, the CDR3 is TGTGCCAGCAGCTTAGGGAGGAGGACTGCTGATGAGCAGTTCTTC. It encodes CASSLGRRTADEQFF.

DNA of the CDR3: TGTGCCAGCGGGTTTTACGGGACAGGGAGCTACGAGCAGTACTTC. It yields the protein CASGFYGTGSYEQYF. The chain couples TRBV27 to TRBJ2-7; the match to TRBD1 covers 9 bases. From germline, CDR1 is MNHEY and CDR2 SMNVEV (reference sequence). The CDR3 sequence is 15 residues long. Germline trimming cut 8 bases from V and 3 bases from J; bases unmatched to any gene: 11.

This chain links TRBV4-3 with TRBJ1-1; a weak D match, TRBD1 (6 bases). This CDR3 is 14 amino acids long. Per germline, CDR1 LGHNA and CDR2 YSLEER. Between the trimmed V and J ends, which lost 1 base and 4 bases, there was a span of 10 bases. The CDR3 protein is CASSQGTVSTEAFF. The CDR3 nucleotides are TGCGCCAGCAGCCAAGGGACAGTGAGCACTGAAGCTTTCTTT.

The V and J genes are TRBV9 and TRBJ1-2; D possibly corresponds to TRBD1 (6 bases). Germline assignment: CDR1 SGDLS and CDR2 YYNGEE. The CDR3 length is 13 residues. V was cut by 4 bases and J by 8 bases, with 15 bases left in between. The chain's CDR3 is CASSTWGQRGYTF. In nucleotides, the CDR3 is TGTGCCAGCAGCACCTGGGGGCAAAGGGGCTACACCTTC.

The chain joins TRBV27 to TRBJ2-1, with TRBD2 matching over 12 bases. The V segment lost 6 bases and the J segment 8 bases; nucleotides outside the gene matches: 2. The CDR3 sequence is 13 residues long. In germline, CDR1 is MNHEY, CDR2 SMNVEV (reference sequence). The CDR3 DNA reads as TGTGCCAGCAGGACTAGCGGGAGTTATGAGCAGTTCTTC. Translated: CASRTSGSYEQFF.

In DNA form, the CDR3 reads TGTGCCAGCAGTCCGGGACAGGGAAGATTCGGAAACACCATATATTTT. Amino acids: CASSPGQGRFGNTIYF. The chain has TRBV5-6 and TRBJ1-3; 9 positions agree with TRBD1. J was trimmed by 4 bases and V by 5 bases; bases with no gene match: 10. Germline loops: CDR1 SGHDT, CDR2 YYEEEE. The CDR3 contains 16 residues.

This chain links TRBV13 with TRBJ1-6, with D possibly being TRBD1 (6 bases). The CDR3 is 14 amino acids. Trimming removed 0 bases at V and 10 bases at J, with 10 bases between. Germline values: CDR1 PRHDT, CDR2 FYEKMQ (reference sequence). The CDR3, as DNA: TGTGCCAGCAGCTTAGGCACAGGGATGTCACCCCTCCACTTT. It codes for CASSLGTGMSPLHF. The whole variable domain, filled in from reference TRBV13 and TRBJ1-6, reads AAGVIQSPRHLIKEKRETATLKCYPIPRHDTVYWYQQGPGQDPQFLISFYEKMQSDKGSIPDRFSAQQFSDYHSELNMSSLELGDSALYFCASSLGTGMSPLHFGNGTRLTVT.

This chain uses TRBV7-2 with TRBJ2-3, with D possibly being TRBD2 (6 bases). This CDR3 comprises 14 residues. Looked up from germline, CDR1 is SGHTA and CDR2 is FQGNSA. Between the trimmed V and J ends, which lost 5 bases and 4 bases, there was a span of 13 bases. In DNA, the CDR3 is TGTGCCAGCAGCCCCGACCCGGGGGCAGATACGCAGTATTTT. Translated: CASSPDPGADTQYF.

The chain's CDR3 is CASTGLAGGREQFF. CDR3 nucleotide sequence: TGTGCCAGCACCGGACTAGCGGGAGGTCGCGAGCAGTTCTTC. The chain combines TRBV6-1 with TRBJ2-1; 14 nucleotides align to TRBD2. Germline V gene data show CDR1 as MNHNS and CDR2 as SASEGT. The CDR3 runs 14 residues. V lost 7 bases and J lost 10; bases outside the gene matches: 6.

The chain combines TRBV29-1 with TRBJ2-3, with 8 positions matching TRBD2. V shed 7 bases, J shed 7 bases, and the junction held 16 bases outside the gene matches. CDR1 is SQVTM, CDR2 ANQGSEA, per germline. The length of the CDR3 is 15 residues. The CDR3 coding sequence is TGCAGCGGAAAGGGCGGGACTAGATTAACTCATACGCAGTATTTT. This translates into CSGKGGTRLTHTQYF.